Sequencing of this T cell receptor beta chain was carried out in a study of cytomegalovirus exposure and HLA in healthy donors (dated 2017 in TCRdb). Context from the whole study: In an earlier analysis of under 600 of the donors, 250 to 350 Gb of sequence data and just under 120 million unique TCR beta sequences from roughly 200 million T cells were reported. An early release that covered about 640 HLA-typed donors contained 300 to 350 gigabases of sequencing data and tens of millions of unique TCR sequences. Of the roughly 390 genotyped donors, 75% to 85% were placed in the genetic ancestry cluster associated with self-reported Caucasian donors. The study was designed to test whether signatures of past pathogen exposure could be identified by cataloging public T cell receptors. Using immunosequencing, the study profiled T cell repertoires from 666 subjects and related those repertoires to cytomegalovirus serostatus. Besides the first cohort of some 670 subjects, a separate validation cohort made up of 120 different subjects was used. To predict cytomegalovirus infection status, the study combined high-throughput TCR immunosequencing, statistical association of individual TCRs with disease status, and machine learning. A later analysis re-examined previously published TCR beta repertoires from more than 650 donors and added high-resolution HLA genotyping to investigate patterns of TCR occurrence. The later analysis used no new phenotypic data to find candidate immune exposures, relying instead on TCR beta sequences and their occurrence across donors. An earlier analysis of roughly 580 of the donors used high-throughput TCR beta sequencing to judge whether each TCR beta V gene segment behaved as functional or pseudogenic. Donor age, sex, ethnicity and CMV serostatus were compiled alongside the repertoire data. A later genetic analysis took genome-wide SNP genotypes for about three fifths of the roughly 670 donors and used that subset as a discovery cohort. All discovery cohort repertoires had been generated on a single sequencing platform. Both class I and class II loci were covered by HLA typing, at four-digit resolution. Typing coverage varied by locus: roughly 620-640 donors for A, B, C, DRB1 and DQB1; around 560 for DQA1; around 610 for DPA1; about 450 for DPB1. Four to six DR-DQ haplotypes were handled as single units for association and clustering, since linkage in the cohort was strong. Among almost 400 genotyped donors of the cohort, an average of roughly 240,000 unique TCR beta nucleotide sequences were sequenced per donor, roughly 20% of them non-productive. What the study reported, not specific to this receptor: Three of the identified cytomegalovirus-associated TCR beta chains were confirmed in vitro to be specific for cytomegalovirus antigens. In a later analysis, 16,951 TCR beta sequences were associated with specific HLA alleles at a false discovery rate of 0.05. The sequencing pipeline was judged likely to have produced a cluster of highly shared sequence variants as a technical artifact. Compared with equally common non-associated chains, HLA-associated TCR beta chains in a later analysis were more clonally expanded and had lower generation probabilities. A total of 150 to 200 TCR beta chains were listed by the study as associated with cytomegalovirus. A later genetic analysis reported fewer N-insertions in productive TCRs among donors in an Asian-associated ancestry cluster than the roughly 670-donor mean. A further reported finding was that TCR beta sequences accurately predicted the HLA-A and HLA-B alleles for most subjects in the first cohort. Some IMGT-functional V segments, including TRBV6-2 and TRBV6-3, could not be told apart with the 87-base-pair reads, so those segments were excluded. Because HLA typing was missing for some donors at each locus, association tests included only the typed subset. This cohort had only TCR beta chains sequenced, and the lack of alpha or paired-chain data limited which features could be detected. Strong co-occurrence of HLA alleles, especially DR and DQ, made assigning TCR associations to individual alleles difficult. Correlated functional status among segregating V segments might be attributable to linkage disequilibrium, but an unknown experimental factor could not be ruled out. Roughly uniform sequencing depth across donors was assumed in presence/absence analyses, although this assumption may not hold. About 15 rarely observed V segments, including chromosome 9 orphons, were excluded from the earlier analysis of several hundred of the donors because counts were too low. According to a later analysis, most CMV-associated TCR beta chains appeared to be HLA-restricted, and the HLA associations seemed to be driven largely by CMV exposure. A later analysis reported that several top co-occurrence clusters appeared linked to parvovirus B19, influenza, CMV and Epstein-Barr virus. The authors suggested that the approach could potentially be generalized to other disease states and immunological phenotypes. According to a later analysis, TCR association rates differed among HLA loci, with DRB1 alleles showing the most associated TCRs and HLA-C alleles showing the fewest. While some public TCRs were present in many individuals, most TCR sequences turned up only very rarely across donors. A later genetic analysis associated a missense DCLRE1C variant with V-gene and J-gene trimming of TCR beta chains, and an independent cohort replicated the association. For the cohort, immune exposure information was limited to CMV serostatus. In both the original and validation cohorts, the classifier was reported to diagnose cytomegalovirus status with high specificity and sensitivity. In an earlier analysis of about 600 of the donors, most TCR beta V segments appeared in productive rearrangements about 87% or about 30% of the time, broadly matching IMGT annotations.

The method behind the library was the immunoSEQ multiplex PCR assay. The multiplex PCR relied on a mix of 60 forward primers for TCR Vbeta segments and 13 reverse primers for TCR Jbeta segments. A multiplex PCR assay on genomic DNA amplified the CDR3 region of rearranged TCR beta genes. On the Illumina HiSeq System, the amplified TCR beta libraries were sequenced as 87-base-pair reads. The authors processed their data as follows. A later analysis counted around 72 million unique TCR beta chains across the 670 or so repertoires, and 9.5 million to 11 million of these chains were shared by at least two donors. Raw reads were error-corrected and collapsed into unique sequences with a nearest-neighbor algorithm that merged closely related sequences to remove PCR and sequencing errors. V, D and J gene segments were assigned by aligning CDR3 sequences to IMGT reference sequences. For a sequence to be retained, at least a six-nucleotide match to both a V gene segment and a J gene segment was required. A rearrangement counted as productive if the CDR3 had no stop codons and remained in frame with V and J, and every other rearrangement counted as non-productive. CDR3 was defined by IMGT convention, running from the second conserved V-encoded cysteine to the conserved J-encoded phenylalanine. In an earlier analysis of roughly 610 of the donors, sequences lacking an unambiguous match to a single V gene segment were excluded. An earlier analysis of 587 of the donors called V segments functional above 56.7% productive rearrangements and segregating when the between-donor standard deviation exceeded 5%. To diagnose cytomegalovirus status from the catalog of TCR beta chain sequences, a statistical classification framework was built. V and J gene assignment, in a later analysis, came from comparing TCR nucleotide sequences with IMGT/GENE-DB human TR gene sequences. Using the TCRdist pipeline, a later analysis assigned CDR3 sequences along with most-parsimonious VDJ recombination scenarios. In a later analysis, every TCR beta chain was defined by the combination of its CDR3 amino acid sequence and its V-gene family, and reads without a unique V-gene family were dropped. In a later analysis, fewer than 650 highly shared, low-generation-probability nucleotide sequences were removed to address suspected cross-contamination and a sequencing artifact. In a later analysis, a clonal expansion index for each public chain was calculated from normalized within-repertoire ranks of inferred template counts. Generation probabilities in a later analysis came from a VDJ recombination model fitted to out-of-frame rearrangements, and those results were checked against IGoR. In a later analysis, hypergeometric tests were used to score TCR-TCR, TCR-HLA and TCR-CMV co-occurrence, with a repertoire-size bias correction applied to TCR pairs. To estimate false discovery rates, a later analysis permuted the HLA or CMV assignments 20 times. In a later analysis, co-occurring TCRs were grouped using DBSCAN, and TCRdist sequence similarity was added for clustering within HLA-allele-positive subsets. Co-occurrence clustering excluded repertoires with fewer than 30,000 or more than 120,000 public chains, plus five with anomalous nucleotide sharing. TCRdb mirrors the immuneACCESS table, restricted to in-frame sequences. Some clones are absent from its copies; in checked studies, under half trace to an unresolved V gene, and the reason for the others is unknown. V, J and clone size are taken as reported in that table, and D and trimming were inferred from the DNA itself. The sample data list 150,000 or so clones, and 80% of these were observed just once. The leading ten clones occupy around 6.5% of the sample.

The cohort consisted of fewer than 700 healthy bone marrow donors. Cohort members were all nominally healthy when sampled, although unrecorded immune exposures were likely present. The donor tested CMV seropositive and was one of the 289 seropositive cohort members. A peripheral blood sample was collected from each donor, and TCR beta sequencing was performed on peripheral blood mononuclear cells. The Qiagen DNeasy Blood Extraction Kit was used to extract genomic DNA from the blood cell samples. The CDR3 measures 15 amino acids from cysteine to phenylalanine. Only the CDR3 DNA stays, 45 bases, in frame from base 1. Via the germline V gene, CDR1 is MNHEY and CDR2 SVGAGI. V is trimmed back by 6 bases and J by 3 bases, and the junction contains 7 bases that no gene match accounts for. Concerning this clone: Its antigen remains undetermined. Qualities for individual bases were not recorded, and no much larger clone is one base off.

Sequenced sample: PBMCs. The TCR comes from a male donor in good health and CMV-seropositive. The rearranged segments are TRBV6-5 and TRBJ2-1; 8 central bases correspond to TRBD2. The nucleotides are TGTGCCAGCAGCTACCAGGGACTAGGCTACAATGAGCAGTTCTTC. This translates into CASSYQGLGYNEQFF.